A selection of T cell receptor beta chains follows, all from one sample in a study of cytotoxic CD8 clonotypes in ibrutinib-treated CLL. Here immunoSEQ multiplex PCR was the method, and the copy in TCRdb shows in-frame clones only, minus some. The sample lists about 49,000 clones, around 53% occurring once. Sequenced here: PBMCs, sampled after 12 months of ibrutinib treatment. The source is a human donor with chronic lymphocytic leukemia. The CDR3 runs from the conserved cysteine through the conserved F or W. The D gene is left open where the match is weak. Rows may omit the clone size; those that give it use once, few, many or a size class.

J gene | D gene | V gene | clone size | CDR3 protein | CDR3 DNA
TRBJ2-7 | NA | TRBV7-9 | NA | CASSLATDYINYEQYF | TGTGCCAGCAGCTTAGCTACCGACTATATAAACTACGAGCAGTACTTC
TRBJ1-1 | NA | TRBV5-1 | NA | CASSAVTGNTEAFF | TGCGCCAGCAGCGCTGTTACAGGGAACACTGAAGCTTTCTTT
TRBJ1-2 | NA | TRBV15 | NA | CATSIAGEPTYGYTF | TGTGCCACCAGCATAGCAGGGGAGCCCACTTATGGCTACACCTTC
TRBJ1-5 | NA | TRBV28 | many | CASSLAADSNQPQHF | TGTGCCAGCAGTTTGGCAGCAGATAGCAATCAGCCCCAGCATTTT
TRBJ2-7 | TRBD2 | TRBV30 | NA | CAWSVLAGVSYEQYF | TGTGCCTGGAGTGTACTGGCGGGAGTCAGCTACGAGCAGTACTTC
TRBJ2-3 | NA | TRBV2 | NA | CASSRGTDTQYF | TGTGCCAGCAGTAGGGGCACAGATACGCAGTATTTT
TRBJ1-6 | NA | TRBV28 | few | CASSQDSRRSPLHF | TGTGCCAGCAGCCAAGACAGTAGAAGATCACCCCTCCACTTT
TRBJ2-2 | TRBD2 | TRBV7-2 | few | CASTLGGRIGELFF | TGTGCCAGCACCTTGGGAGGGCGGATCGGGGAGCTGTTTTTT
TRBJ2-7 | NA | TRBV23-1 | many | CASSQREQYF | TGCGCCAGCAGTCAGAGGGAGCAGTACTTC
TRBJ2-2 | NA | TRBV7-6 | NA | CASRLFEGDTGELFF | TGTGCCAGCCGCCTTTTTGAGGGTGACACCGGGGAGCTGTTTTTT
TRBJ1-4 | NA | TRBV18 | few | CASSPTTFGANEKLFF | TGTGCCAGCTCACCAACGACATTCGGGGCTAATGAAAAACTGTTTTTT
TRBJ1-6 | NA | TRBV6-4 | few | CASSDTVGSGSPLHF | TGTGCCAGCAGTGACACGGTTGGCAGCGGGTCACCCCTCCACTTT
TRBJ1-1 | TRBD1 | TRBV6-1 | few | CASRGLGRGQTEAFF | TGTGCCAGCAGAGGGTTGGGCAGGGGGCAAACTGAAGCTTTCTTT
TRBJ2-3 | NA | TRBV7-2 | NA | CASSLAIASDTQYF | TGTGCCAGCAGCTTAGCGATAGCTTCGGATACGCAGTATTTT
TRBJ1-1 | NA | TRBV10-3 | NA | CAIRPGQIYTEAFF | TGTGCCATCAGACCGGGACAAATTTACACTGAAGCTTTCTTT
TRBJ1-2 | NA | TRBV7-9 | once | CASRDGNYGYTF | TGTGCCAGCAGAGACGGGAACTATGGCTACACCTTC
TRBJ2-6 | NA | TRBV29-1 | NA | CSVGAGSGANVLTF | TGCAGCGTGGGGGCTGGGTCTGGGGCCAACGTCCTGACTTTC
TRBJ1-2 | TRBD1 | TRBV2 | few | CASSPSQGGYGYTF | TGTGCCAGCAGTCCTTCCCAGGGGGGATATGGCTACACCTTC
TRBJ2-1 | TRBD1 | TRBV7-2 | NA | CASSSAGTGLFEQFF | TGTGCCAGCAGCTCCGCCGGGACAGGGCTATTTGAGCAGTTCTTC
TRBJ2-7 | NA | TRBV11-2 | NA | CASSHHLYEQYF | TGTGCCAGCAGCCACCACCTCTACGAGCAGTACTTC
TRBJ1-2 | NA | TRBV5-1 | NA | CASSYGAANYGYTF | TGCGCCAGCAGCTACGGGGCCGCTAACTATGGCTACACCTTC
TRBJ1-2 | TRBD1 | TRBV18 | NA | CASSPDRGGTNYGYTF | TGTGCCAGCTCTCCGGACAGGGGAGGAACTAACTATGGCTACACCTTC
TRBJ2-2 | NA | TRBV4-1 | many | CASKGTHNTGELFF | TGCGCCAGCAAGGGTACACACAACACCGGGGAGCTGTTTTTT
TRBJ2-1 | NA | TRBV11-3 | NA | CASSLGLGSKQFF | TGTGCCAGCAGCTTAGGTCTCGGTTCCAAGCAGTTCTTC
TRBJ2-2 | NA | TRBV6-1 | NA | CASSEALAGHTSGELFF | TGTGCCAGCAGTGAAGCGCTCGCGGGACATACTTCCGGGGAGCTGTTTTTT
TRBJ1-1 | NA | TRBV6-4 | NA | CASSVHLNTEAFF | TGTGCCAGCAGTGTCCACCTGAACACTGAAGCTTTCTTT
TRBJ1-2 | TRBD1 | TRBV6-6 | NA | CASSYFPGQGLGYTF | TGTGCCAGCAGTTACTTTCCGGGACAGGGATTAGGCTACACCTTC
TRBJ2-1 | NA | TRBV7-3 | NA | CASSRSQDAFFGEQFF | TGTGCCAGCAGCCGGAGCCAAGATGCGTTTTTTGGTGAGCAGTTCTTC
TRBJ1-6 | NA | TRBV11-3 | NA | CASNPLPEGRGYNSPLHF | TGTGCCAGCAACCCACTTCCCGAGGGAAGGGGCTATAATTCACCCCTCCACTTT
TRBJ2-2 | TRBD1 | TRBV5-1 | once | CASSLRTGSTGELFF | TGCGCCAGCAGCTTAAGGACAGGGAGTACCGGGGAGCTGTTTTTT
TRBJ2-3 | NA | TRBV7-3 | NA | CASSLSPSNTDTQYF | TGTGCCAGCAGCTTGAGCCCCAGTAACACAGATACGCAGTATTTT
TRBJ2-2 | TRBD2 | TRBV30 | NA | CAWSSAGVGNTGELFF | TGTGCCTGGAGTTCGGCGGGAGTAGGAAACACCGGGGAGCTGTTTTTT
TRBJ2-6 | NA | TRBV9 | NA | CASSPRPSGANVLTF | TGTGCCAGCAGCCCCCGGCCCTCTGGGGCCAACGTCCTGACTTTC
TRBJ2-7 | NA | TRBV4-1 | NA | CASRPVEGPYEQYF | TGCGCCAGCAGACCAGTTGAAGGGCCCTACGAGCAGTACTTC
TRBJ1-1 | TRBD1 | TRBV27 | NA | CASSAGTGFTEAFF | TGTGCCAGCAGTGCCGGGACAGGGTTTACTGAAGCTTTCTTT
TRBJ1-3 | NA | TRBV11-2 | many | CASSTSQGNTIYF | TGTGCCAGCAGCACATCACAAGGGAACACCATATATTTT
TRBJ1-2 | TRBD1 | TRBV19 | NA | CASKGTGTGGYTF | TGTGCCAGTAAAGGGACAGGGACAGGTGGCTACACCTTC
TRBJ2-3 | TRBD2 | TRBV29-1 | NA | CSVQTSGESTDTQYF | TGCAGCGTCCAGACTAGCGGGGAGAGCACAGATACGCAGTATTTT
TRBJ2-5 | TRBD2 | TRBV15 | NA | CATGRAGTETQYF | TGTGCCACCGGTCGAGCGGGAACAGAGACCCAGTACTTC
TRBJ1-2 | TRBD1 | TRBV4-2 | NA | CASSLGTGDNYGYTF | TGTGCCAGCAGCCTAGGGACAGGGGATAACTATGGCTACACCTTC
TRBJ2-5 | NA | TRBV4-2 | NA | CASSQVGGVQETQYF | TGTGCCAGCAGCCAAGTTGGAGGGGTCCAAGAGACCCAGTACTTC
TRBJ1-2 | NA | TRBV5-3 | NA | CASSQGQGNYGYTF | TGTGCCAGCAGCCAAGGCCAGGGTAACTATGGCTACACCTTC
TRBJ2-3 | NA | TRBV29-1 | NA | CSVERDSSTDTQYF | TGCAGCGTTGAAAGGGACTCTAGCACAGATACGCAGTATTTT
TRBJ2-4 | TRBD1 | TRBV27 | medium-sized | CASSSDRAGNIQYF | TGTGCCAGCAGTTCGGACAGGGCTGGAAACATTCAGTACTTC
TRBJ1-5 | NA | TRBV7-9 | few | CASSPQDNNQPQHF | TGTGCCAGCAGCCCCCAGGATAACAATCAGCCCCAGCATTTT
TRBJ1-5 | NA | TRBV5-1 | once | CASSLDGLRQPQHF | TGCGCCAGCAGCTTGGACGGTTTAAGACAGCCCCAGCATTTT
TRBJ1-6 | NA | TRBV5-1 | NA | CASRTGDWHSPLHF | TGCGCCAGCAGGACAGGCGACTGGCATTCACCCCTCCACTTT
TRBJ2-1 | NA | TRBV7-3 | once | CASSLSLGEQFF | TGTGCCAGCAGCTTAAGTCTAGGTGAGCAGTTCTTC
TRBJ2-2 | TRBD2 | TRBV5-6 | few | CASSLRLAGTGELFF | TGTGCCAGCAGCTTGAGACTAGCGGGCACCGGGGAGCTGTTTTTT
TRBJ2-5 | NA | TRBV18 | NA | CASTDLSQGFGETQYF | TGTGCCAGCACTGACTTGTCCCAGGGGTTCGGCGAGACCCAGTACTTC
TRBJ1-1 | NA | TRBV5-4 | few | CASSLDGVNTEAFF | TGTGCCAGCAGCTTGGACGGAGTGAACACTGAAGCTTTCTTT
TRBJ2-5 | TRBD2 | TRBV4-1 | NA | CASSQDAGTTETQYF | TGCGCCAGCAGCCAAGATGCGGGGACTACAGAGACCCAGTACTTC